A single sample gave rise to the 25 T cell receptor beta chains below, sequenced in a study of CD8 T cells in Susac syndrome. The authors reverse transcribed roughly 0.45 to 1 ug RNA with random hexamers. MiXCR, applied by TCRdb to the immunoSEQ multiplex PCR reads, yields one record per CDR3 protein. The sample has under 80,000 distinct CDR3 sequences, about 93% seen once. The sequenced sample consisted of CD4+ T cells from PBMCs. These receptors were collected from a human donor with Susac syndrome.

CDR3 sequence (DNA): TGTGCCAGCAGCCAGATTGTCCATTCGGGGACCCAGTACTTC. Protein product: CASSQIVHSGTQYF. The chain carries TRBV13 and TRBJ2-5, with D unresolved. Germline V CDR1 and CDR2: PRHDT, FYEKMQ (reference sequence). The V gene lost 5 bases and the J gene lost 7 bases, with 17 bases spanning the gap. The CDR3 sequence is 14 residues long.

This chain links TRBV20-1 with TRBJ2-7; D unresolved. Germline V gene data show CDR1 as DFQATT and CDR2 as SNEGSKA (reference sequence). The V gene lost 1 base and the J gene lost 7 bases, with 17 bases spanning the gap. This CDR3 comprises 14 residues. Here the CDR3 DNA reads TGCAGTGCTAGAGGAAGGAACCCCCCGAGGGAGCAGTACTTC. It yields the protein CSARGRNPPREQYF.

V usage is TRBV6-2 or TRBV6-3 and J usage is TRBJ1-5, with 8 bases identical to TRBD1. CDR1 and CDR2 (germline): MNHEY, SVGEGT. CDR3 size: 15 residues. V lost 0 bases and J lost 9; bases outside the gene matches: 7. CDR3 in amino acids: CASSYSPTGVGPQHF. The DNA for the CDR3 is TGTGCCAGCAGTTACTCCCCGACAGGGGTTGGGCCCCAGCATTTT.

In regard to this clonotype: The DNA is omitted, as the CDR3 cannot be located on it reliably, and the CDR3 follows TCRdb's listing. The chain couples TRBV21-1 to TRBJ1-5; the table assigns TRBD1, which was not confirmed against the DNA. TRBV21-1 is an annotated pseudogene. The CDR3 contains 15 residues when both ends are counted. The CDR3 sequence is CASSKWGAGNQPQHF.

V is TRBV7-6 and J is TRBJ1-6, with D uncertain. CDR1 SGHVS and CDR2 FNYEAQ come from the germline V gene. CDR3 length: 16 amino acids. Trimming pared 5 bases from V and 9 bases from J, leaving 20 bases between. The CDR3 reads CASSPDENPGRSPLHF. The CDR3 bases are TGTGCCAGCAGCCCCGACGAGAACCCCGGACGTTCACCCCTCCACTTT. Complete variable domain (other parts from reference TRBV7-6 and TRBJ1-6): GAGVSQSPRYKVTKRGQDVALRCDPISGHVSLYWYRQALGQGPEFLTYFNYEAQQDKSGLPNDRFSAERPEGSISTLTIQRTEQRDSAMYRCASSPDENPGRSPLHFGNGTRLTVT.

This clonotype was seen a single time. The rearrangement uses TRBV28 and TRBJ2-7; tentatively, D is TRBD2 (6 bases). The V gene lost 2 bases and the J gene lost 1 base, with 18 bases spanning the gap. Germline values: CDR1 MDHEN, CDR2 SYDVKM. The CDR3 loop spans 17 amino acids. Written as DNA, the CDR3 is TGTGCCAGCAGTTTAATGGTCGGAGGGATTGCTTCCTACGAGCAGTACTTC. Its translation is CASSLMVGGIASYEQYF.

The chain is built from TRBV7-6 and TRBJ2-1, with no clear D. V dropped 5 bases and J dropped 4 bases, with 9 bases sitting between them. CDR1 SGHVS and CDR2 FNYEAQ come from the germline V gene. The CDR3 loop spans 13 amino acids. The CDR3 DNA is TGTGCCAGCAGCCGCGGACGTTACAATGAGCAGTTCTTC. Translating gives CASSRGRYNEQFF.

This chain uses TRBV18 with TRBJ1-2; 8 bases map to TRBD1. V lost 5 bases to trimming and J lost 3 bases; unmatched junction nucleotides: 2. This CDR3 contains 13 residues. The germline CDR1 and CDR2 sequences are KGHSH and LQKENI. CDR3 nucleotides: TGTGCCAGCTCAGCAGGGGGCTACTATGGCTACACCTTC. This gives the protein CASSAGGYYGYTF.

The CDR3 spells CASSLYRQGLSNQPQHF. DNA of the CDR3: TGTGCCAGCAGTTTATACAGACAGGGGCTTAGCAATCAGCCCCAGCATTTT. V usage is TRBV28 and J usage is TRBJ1-5; 8 nucleotides match TRBD1. Germline V gives CDR1 MDHEN, CDR2 SYDVKM. This CDR3 region has 17 residues. After removal of 1 base from V and 0 bases from J, the junction contained 5 bases not matched to a gene.

The rearrangement links TRBV7-2 to TRBJ2-7, with a tentative D call TRBD1 (7 bases). Germline V gene data show CDR1 as SGHTA and CDR2 as FQGNSA. V gave up 0 bases and J gave up 3 bases, with 12 bases separating them. The CDR3 consists of 15 residues. The CDR3 DNA is TGTGCCAGCAGCTTAGCGCCAGGGGGGAGCTACGAGCAGTACTTC. Translated, it gives CASSLAPGGSYEQYF.

The V gene is TRBV6-2 or TRBV6-3, the J gene TRBJ1-5; 8 bases agree with TRBD1. The CDR3 consists of 13 residues. V lost 6 bases and J lost 6; bases outside the gene matches: 4. The V gene's germline CDR1 is MNHEY and CDR2 SVGEGT. CDR3 amino acids: CASRDRVGQPQHF. The CDR3 nucleotides read TGTGCCAGCAGGGACAGGGTGGGTCAGCCCCAGCATTTT.

The V call is TRBV5-1, the J call TRBJ1-5; D gene ambiguous. CDR3 length equals 15 residues. Trimming took 0 bases from V and 3 from J, leaving 10 bases between them. Germline V gives CDR1 SGHRS, CDR2 YFSETQ. CDR3 amino acids: CASSLGAGFNQPQHF. In DNA, the CDR3 is TGCGCCAGCAGCTTGGGGGCAGGTTTCAATCAGCCCCAGCATTTT.

The rearrangement links TRBV7-2 to TRBJ2-7, with a weak D call TRBD2 (6 bases). This CDR3 has 15 amino acids. Trimming removed 5 bases at V and 6 bases at J, with 20 bases between. The V gene's germline CDR1 is SGHTA and CDR2 FQGNSA. This CDR3 is CASSKRSRDLGEQYF. The CDR3 nucleotides are TGTGCCAGCAGCAAGCGGTCGCGGGACCTCGGCGAGCAGTACTTC.

This clonotype turned up a few times. The V call is TRBV12-5, the J call TRBJ2-7; 7 bases are a match to TRBD1. J was trimmed by 1 base and V by 6 bases; bases with no gene match: 0. There are 12 residues in the CDR3. CDR1 LGHNT and CDR2 FRNRAP come from the germline V gene. The CDR3 protein is CASGRGSYEQYF. DNA of the CDR3: TGTGCTAGTGGCAGGGGGTCCTACGAGCAGTACTTC.

The rearrangement links TRBV7-3 to TRBJ2-1, with D maybe TRBD1 (6 bases). Trimming left V 5 bases short and J 8 bases short, with 16 bases between. CDR3 size: 14 residues. Germline V gene lookup returns CDR1 SGHTA and CDR2 FQGTGA. The CDR3 here is CASSAGVSGDEQFF. In DNA, the CDR3 is TGTGCCAGCAGCGCAGGGGTATCAGGCGATGAGCAGTTCTTC.

The V and J genes are TRBV13 and TRBJ2-3; 12 nucleotides line up with TRBD2. The CDR3 spans 17 residues. CDR1 PRHDT and CDR2 FYEKMQ come from the germline V gene (reference sequence). V shed 0 bases and J 0 bases; nucleotides not matched to a gene: 1. The CDR3 is CASSLGLAGGSTDTQYF. DNA of the CDR3: TGTGCCAGCAGCTTAGGCCTAGCGGGGGGGAGCACAGATACGCAGTATTTT.

The chain combines TRBV5-1 with TRBJ1-2; D might be TRBD1 (6 bases). The CDR3 totals 13 residues. Trimming took 3 bases from V and 2 from J, leaving 8 bases between them. Germline CDR1 reads SGHRS; CDR2 reads YFSETQ. CDR3 protein: CASSSQGNYGYTF. The CDR3 DNA follows: TGCGCCAGCAGCTCCCAGGGGAACTATGGCTACACCTTC.

The rearrangement links TRBV7-6 to TRBJ2-3, with 10 positions matching TRBD2. The V segment lost 4 bases and the J segment 2 bases; nucleotides outside the gene matches: 6. The germline V gene has CDR1 SGHVS and CDR2 FNYEAQ. CDR3 length: 16 residues. CDR3 nucleotide sequence: TGTGCCAGCAGCTCTATACTAGCGGGATACACAGATACGCAGTATTTT. It codes for CASSSILAGYTDTQYF.

V is TRBV29-1 and J is TRBJ2-4; D gene uncertain. Germline values: CDR1 SQVTM, CDR2 ANQGSEA. V was cut by 7 bases and J by 0 bases, with 7 bases left in between. The CDR3 length is 12 residues. The CDR3 is CSAILAKNIQYF. CDR3 bases: TGCAGCGCAATTCTAGCCAAAAACATTCAGTACTTC. Using reference TRBV29-1 and TRBJ2-4 for the parts outside the CDR3, the full variable domain is SAVISQKPSRDICQRGTSLTIQCQVDSQVTMMFWYRQQPGQSLTLIATANQGSEATYESGFVIDKFPISRPNLTFSTLTVSNMSPEDSSIYLCSAILAKNIQYFGAGTRLSVL.

The CDR3 DNA reads as TGTGCCAGTACGGACAGGCCGCGTAACTATGGCTACACCTTC. It translates to CASTDRPRNYGYTF. The chain has TRBV19 and TRBJ1-2; TRBD1 matches at 7 bases. Germline trimming cut 7 bases from V and 1 base from J; bases unmatched to any gene: 6. The CDR3 covers 14 residues. CDR1 is LNHDA, CDR2 SQIVND, per germline (reference sequence).

This clonotype has only a few counts. The V gene is TRBV5-1, the J gene TRBJ2-1; D is undetermined. The V and J ends lost 0 bases and 7 bases respectively, with 11 bases between them. Germline CDR1 SGHRS, CDR2 YFSETQ. There are 14 residues in the CDR3. The CDR3 sequence: CASSLAGGRNEQFF. The CDR3 bases are TGCGCCAGCAGCTTGGCTGGCGGAAGGAATGAGCAGTTCTTC.

The genes are TRBV6-1 and TRBJ1-5; TRBD1 matches 11 bases. CDR3 length: 16 amino acids. Germline CDR1 is MNHNS and CDR2 is SASEGT. With V trimmed by 5 bases and J by 4 bases, 7 bases remained unmatched. CDR3 DNA: TGTGCCAGCAGTATGGGGACAGGGGGTGGTAATCAGCCCCAGCATTTT. This gives the protein CASSMGTGGGNQPQHF.

V usage is TRBV5-1 and J usage is TRBJ1-4; no firm D call. V was cut by 7 bases and J by 5 bases, with 15 bases left in between. The CDR3 is 14 amino acids. CDR1 and CDR2 (germline): SGHRS, YFSETQ. The CDR3 sequence: CASAPSTLNEKLFF. The CDR3 DNA sequence: TGCGCCAGCGCTCCCTCGACGCTAAATGAAAAACTGTTTTTT.

This rearrangement joins TRBV7-8 to TRBJ2-7; D remains unclear. CDR3 size: 15 residues. Trimming left V 5 bases short and J 5 bases short, with 19 bases between. From germline, CDR1 is SGHVS and CDR2 FQNEAQ. CDR3 in DNA: TGTGCCAGCAGCCCCTATGGACGGGCCCGCCACGAGCAGTACTTC. This codes for CASSPYGRARHEQYF.

V is TRBV20-1 and J is TRBJ2-1; 9 positions match TRBD1. The CDR3 loop spans 12 amino acids. Germline V gene sequence: CDR1 DFQATT, CDR2 SNEGSKA (reference sequence). After removal of 6 bases from V and 9 bases from J, the junction contained 6 bases not matched to a gene. The CDR3 nucleotides read TGCAGTGCCGGGACAGGGAATAGTGAGCAGTTCTTC. Its protein is CSAGTGNSEQFF.